The clone carrying this T cell receptor beta chain has ten or more counts. The data are from a study of T-cell reconstitution after alpha-beta-depleted transplantation in children. Germline CDR1 SGHRS, CDR2 YFSETQ. V shed 4 bases and J 4 bases; nucleotides not matched to a gene: 3. The CDR3 extends over 16 amino acids. This sample's TCRbeta library carried unique molecular identifier barcodes. TCRdb fed the PCR reads into MiXCR, producing one record per CDR3 protein. Among some 280,000 distinct CDR3 sequences listed, nearly 10% were seen once. The receptor comes from a human donor who donated a stem cell graft to a child with SCID. The chain links TRBV5-1 to TRBJ2-2; 14 bases fit TRBD2. Sequenced material: PBMCs from the stem cell graft donor, taken from the stem cell graft. CDR3 protein: CASSGLAGGLTGELFF. As DNA, the CDR3 is TGCGCCAGCAGCGGACTAGCGGGGGGCCTCACCGGGGAGCTGTTTTTT. Looking up the rest from reference TRBV5-1 and TRBJ2-2 gives the full variable domain: KAGVTQTPRYLIKTRGQQVTLSCSPISGHRSVSWYQQTPGQGLQFLFEYFSETQRNKGNFPGRFSGRQFSNSRSEMNVSTLELGDSALYLCASSGLAGGLTGELFFGEGSRLTVL.